Given below is one TCR beta chain in context. Per the original data handling: Counts of nucleated cells, estimated from reference gene primer amplification, were obtained. Repertoires were generated with immunoSEQ multiplex PCR, while TCRdb's copy carries only in-frame clones and drops some. The D gene and trimming were derived from the DNA, and the V and J assignments and clone size from that table. The data contain 200,000 or so clones, 70% to 85% of them singletons. This specimen belongs to a study of blood T cell repertoires in COVID-19. Background on the study: Both acute and convalescent COVID-19 samples were obtained from the United States, Italy and Spain. PBMCs, B-cell-depleted T cells, or T cells were the source of the cDNA or gDNA that made up the material.

CDR1 is SGHRS, CDR2 YFSETQ, per germline. J was trimmed by 9 bases and V by 4 bases; bases with no gene match: 17. The CDR3 loop spans 19 amino acids. Input material: peripheral blood. The receptor's source is a human donor with acute or convalescent COVID-19. The donor label of this sample is uncertain. V and J are TRBV5-1 and TRBJ2-1; 15 nucleotides align to TRBD2. In nucleotides, the CDR3 is TGCGCCAGCAGCCCAGGACACCTCTTGGGACTAGCGGGAGGAGGTGAGCAGTTCTTC. Encoded protein: CASSPGHLLGLAGGGEQFF. The full variable domain, its missing parts supplied by reference TRBV5-1 and TRBJ2-1, is KAGVTQTPRYLIKTRGQQVTLSCSPISGHRSVSWYQQTPGQGLQFLFEYFSETQRNKGNFPGRFSGRQFSNSRSEMNVSTLELGDSALYLCASSPGHLLGLAGGGEQFFGPGTRLTVL.